The entry below describes one T cell receptor beta chain. Here immunoSEQ multiplex PCR was the method, and the copy in TCRdb shows in-frame clones only, minus some. The data show under 450,000 clones, roughly 84% seen once. These data originate in a study of blood T cell repertoires in COVID-19. Study-level information: T cells, B-cell-depleted T cells, or PBMCs supplied cDNA or gDNA.

The sequence was collected from a woman in her thirties who had recovered from COVID-19. The source material was PBMCs or T cells enriched from blood (not recorded which).

CDR3 in amino acids: CATSKPDRAHGYTF. The CDR3 nucleotides are TGTGCCACCAGCAAACCGGACAGGGCCCATGGCTACACCTTC. The chain carries TRBV15 and TRBJ1-2; 8 bases are a match to TRBD1. This CDR3 has 14 residues. Germline trimming cut 4 bases from V and 6 bases from J; bases unmatched to any gene: 7. The germline gives CDR1 LNHNV, CDR2 YYDKDF (reference sequence).